The rows below give T cell receptor beta chains drawn from one sample of a study of T cell responses to AZD1222 COVID-19 vaccine. Produced via immunoSEQ multiplex PCR; TCRdb's table is partial and in-frame only. The sample yields tens of thousands of clones, roughly 93% seen once. This sample comprised peripheral blood, obtained on day 0 of AZD1222 vaccination. Source of these receptors: an adult in good health. The CDR3 runs from the conserved cysteine through the conserved F or W. D genes are given only for firm matches. Expanded clones are given a class, and other clones once, few, many or no size at all.

.	TRBJ1-5	.	TRBV27	CASSVQRFPGGNQPQHF	TGTGCCAGCAGTGTCCAAAGGTTCCCGGGAGGCAATCAGCCCCAGCATTTT
.	TRBJ2-2	once	TRBV5-8	CASGPRGLNTGELFF	TGTGCCAGCGGCCCTCGGGGCCTGAACACCGGGGAGCTGTTTTTT
TRBD2	TRBJ2-7	.	TRBV25-1	CASSVSGAYTGEQYF	TGTGCCAGCAGTGTTAGCGGGGCCTACACCGGCGAGCAGTACTTC
.	TRBJ1-3	few	TRBV9	CASSSRTQDSGNTIYF	TGTGCCAGCAGCTCTAGGACTCAAGACTCTGGAAACACCATATATTTT
TRBD1	TRBJ2-1	.	TRBV25-1	CASKGANEQFF	TGTGCCAGCAAGGGGGCAAATGAGCAGTTCTTC
.	TRBJ2-7	.	TRBV4-3	CASSQDLDIGTLSYEQYF	TGCGCCAGCAGCCAAGATTTGGATATAGGGACCCTTTCCTACGAGCAGTACTTC
.	TRBJ2-3	.	TRBV11-1	CASSFTGSDTQYF	TGTGCCAGCAGCTTCACAGGGTCAGATACGCAGTATTTT
.	TRBJ1-1	.	TRBV2	CASRALGTGAFF	TGTGCCAGCAGGGCACTGGGAACTGGAGCTTTCTTT
TRBD1	TRBJ1-5	.	TRBV27	CASSLSMGQGQPQHF	TGTGCCAGCAGTTTATCGATGGGACAGGGGCAGCCCCAGCATTTT
TRBD2	TRBJ2-3	.	TRBV19	CASNIAGNIMGDTQYF	TGTGCCAGTAATATAGCGGGGAACATAATGGGTGATACGCAGTATTTT
TRBD1	TRBJ1-3	.	TRBV19	CASSSPGTGGRNTIYF	TGTGCCAGTAGTTCCCCCGGGACAGGGGGCAGAAACACCATATATTTT
TRBD2	TRBJ2-1	.	TRBV4-1	CASSHPTSGQYNEQFF	TGCGCCAGCAGCCACCCGACTAGCGGACAATACAATGAGCAGTTCTTC
.	TRBJ2-7	.	TRBV11-2	CASSLEGQTSYEQYF	TGTGCCAGCAGCTTAGAGGGACAAACTTCGTACGAGCAGTACTTC
.	TRBJ2-1	.	TRBV2	CASSERLVMGNEQFF	TGTGCCAGCAGTGAACGGCTAGTTATGGGGAATGAGCAGTTCTTC
TRBD1	TRBJ1-1	.	TRBV6-5	CASRAGTESFEAFF	TGTGCCAGCAGGGCCGGGACAGAGTCGTTTGAAGCTTTCTTT
TRBD2	TRBJ2-3	.	TRBV18	CASSPPGLAGGRADTQYF	TGTGCCAGCTCACCACCTGGACTAGCGGGGGGGCGTGCAGATACGCAGTATTTT
TRBD1	TRBJ2-3	.	TRBV24-1	CATRNRDRSTDTQYF	TGTGCCACAAGAAACCGGGACAGAAGCACAGATACGCAGTATTTT
TRBD2	TRBJ2-5	.	TRBV10-3	CAISGTSDQETQYF	TGTGCCATCAGTGGGACTAGCGACCAAGAGACCCAGTACTTC
.	TRBJ1-5	.	TRBV6-5	CATQFESDSNQPQHF	TGTGCCACCCAGTTTGAGTCAGATAGCAATCAGCCCCAGCATTTT
.	TRBJ2-6	.	TRBV10-3	CAISEVWARATGANVLTF	TGTGCCATCAGTGAGGTCTGGGCCAGGGCCACTGGGGCCAACGTCCTGACTTTC
.	TRBJ1-2	once	TRBV7-2	CASSELGFGGADGYTF	TGTGCCAGCAGCGAACTCGGTTTCGGGGGCGCGGATGGCTACACCTTC
.	TRBJ2-7	.	TRBV9	CASSVEVVAYEQYF	TGTGCCAGCAGCGTCGAGGTAGTCGCCTACGAGCAGTACTTC
.	TRBJ1-3	.	TRBV2	CASRQSSGNTIYF	TGTGCCAGCAGACAGAGCTCTGGAAACACCATATATTTT
.	TRBJ1-5	.	TRBV4-1	CASSQDFAGRSGQPQHF	TGCGCCAGCAGCCAAGATTTTGCTGGCCGGAGCGGTCAGCCCCAGCATTTT
.	TRBJ1-5	.	TRBV3-1/TRBV3-2	CASSRRGVGDQPQHF	TGTGCCAGCAGCCGAAGAGGGGTAGGGGATCAGCCCCAGCATTTT
.	TRBJ2-7	.	TRBV5-1	CASSINAGREQYF	TGCGCCAGCAGCATAAATGCGGGCCGCGAGCAGTACTTC
.	TRBJ2-7	.	TRBV19	CASSFEAGGSYEQYF	TGTGCCAGTAGTTTTGAGGCAGGGGGGTCTTACGAGCAGTACTTC
.	TRBJ2-3	.	TRBV6-2/TRBV6-3	CASSYSRGSGTDTQYF	TGTGCCAGCAGTTACTCGAGGGGGTCAGGCACAGATACGCAGTATTTT
.	TRBJ2-4	.	TRBV9	CASSGGTAKNIQYF	TGTGCCAGCAGCGGGGGGACAGCCAAAAACATTCAGTACTTC
.	TRBJ2-5	.	TRBV3-1/TRBV3-2	CASSPGTALAQYF	TGTGCCAGCAGCCCCGGGACTGCCCTTGCCCAGTACTTC
.	TRBJ2-7	once	TRBV11-3	CASSASRVGEQYF	TGTGCCAGCAGCGCTAGCAGGGTTGGCGAGCAGTACTTC
.	TRBJ1-1	once	TRBV18	CASSPTGTYMNTEAFF	TGTGCCAGCTCACCGACCGGGACGTACATGAACACTGAAGCTTTCTTT
TRBD1	TRBJ1-2	.	TRBV29-1	CSATPGQGYGYTF	TGCAGCGCCACGCCGGGACAGGGCTATGGCTACACCTTC
.	TRBJ1-2	.	TRBV5-1	CASSLAGWGLRSGYGYTF	TGCGCCAGCAGCTTGGCCGGGTGGGGCTTACGAAGCGGCTATGGCTACACCTTC
.	TRBJ1-4	.	TRBV6-5	CASTRGRGSNEKLFF	TGTGCCAGCACCCGGGGACGTGGTTCTAATGAAAAACTGTTTTTT
.	TRBJ1-1	.	TRBV20-1	CSASPIAQAFF	TGCAGTGCTAGCCCTATAGCTCAAGCTTTCTTT